The 18 T cell receptor beta chains listed next were all sequenced from one sample in a study of T cell changes during pregnancy in multiple sclerosis. Clones were sequenced by immunoSEQ multiplex PCR, and TCRdb holds only the in-frame ones, with some missing. The table shows roughly 72,000 clones, with more than 80% occurring only once. The sequencing used peripheral blood, collected in the first trimester of pregnancy. The receptors were sampled from a female donor in good health, enrolled as a control in a pregnancy study.

The V and J genes are TRBV28 and TRBJ1-2, with 7 nucleotides matching TRBD1. The CDR3 extends over 16 amino acids. V trimming: 3 bases; J trimming: 4 bases; junction bases outside the gene matches: 11. Germline V CDR1 and CDR2: MDHEN, SYDVKM. CDR3 DNA sequence: TGTGCCAGCAGTTTCATTCGGGACAGAAGAACCTATGGCTACACCTTC. Translating it yields CASSFIRDRRTYGYTF.

The CDR3 bases are TGTGCCTGGAGTGTAACAGGGTCCTACGAAAAACTGTTTTTT. Protein sequence: CAWSVTGSYEKLFF. The chain carries TRBV30 and TRBJ1-4; maybe TRBD1 (6 bases). Germline-derived CDR1 and CDR2 are GTSNPN and SVGIG (reference sequence). The CDR3 loop spans 14 amino acids. Trimming stripped 0 bases from V and 8 bases from J, with 13 bases between. Complete variable domain (other parts from reference TRBV30 and TRBJ1-4): SQTIHQWPATLVQPVGSPLSLECTVEGTSNPNLYWYRQAAGRGLQLLFYSVGIGQISSEVPQNLSASRPQDRQFILSSKKLLLSDSGFYLCAWSVTGSYEKLFFGSGTQLSVL.

This chain's CDR3 is CASILGDRRNTEAFF. DNA of the CDR3: TGTGCCAGTATTTTGGGGGACAGACGCAACACTGAAGCTTTCTTT. This chain joins TRBV28 and TRBJ1-1, with TRBD1 identical over 7 bases. Germline assignment: CDR1 MDHEN and CDR2 SYDVKM. V shed 9 bases, J shed 2 bases, and the junction held 12 bases outside the gene matches. The CDR3 is 15 residues long.

The chain has TRBV2 and TRBJ1-2; D is unclear. Trimming shortened V by 3 bases and J by 2 bases, and 7 bases separated the two germline ends. CDR1 is SNHLY, CDR2 FYNNEI, per germline. The CDR3 is 13 residues long. Here the CDR3 DNA reads TGTGCCAGCAGTGAGGAGGTAAACTATGGCTACACCTTC. This sequence encodes CASSEEVNYGYTF.

The chain joins TRBV2 to TRBJ1-1; 7 nucleotides agree with TRBD1. This CDR3 has 14 amino acids. The V segment lost 6 bases and the J segment 0 bases; nucleotides outside the gene matches: 4. CDR1 SNHLY and CDR2 FYNNEI come from the germline V gene. In DNA form, the CDR3 reads TGTGCCAGCAGGGGGGACAGCATGAACACTGAAGCTTTCTTT. Protein sequence: CASRGDSMNTEAFF.

Here the CDR3 DNA reads TGCGCCAGCAGCTTGGGAGGCGCCAGACGCACAGATACGCAGTATTTT. As protein: CASSLGGARRTDTQYF. The rearrangement joins TRBV5-1 to TRBJ2-3, with D hard to call. V lost 0 bases to trimming and J lost 1 base, with 12 bases between them. This CDR3 comprises 16 residues. Germline CDR1 and CDR2: SGHRS and YFSETQ.

The chain has TRBV19 and TRBJ1-3; 10 nucleotides agree with TRBD1. The CDR3 runs to 12 residues. Trimming took 9 bases from V and 8 from J; bases not matched to a gene: 4. CDR1 and CDR2 from the germline V gene are LNHDA and SQIVND (reference sequence). CDR3 DNA: TGTGCCAGCTGGACAGGGGGGGACACCATATATTTT. This gives the protein CASWTGGDTIYF.

The chain combines TRBV7-2 with TRBJ1-2; the match to TRBD1 covers 7 bases. This CDR3 has 17 amino acids. V lost 1 base, J lost 8 bases, and 16 bases stayed unmatched. Germline V gene lookup returns CDR1 SGHTA and CDR2 FQGNSA. The CDR3 nucleotides read TGTGCCAGCAGCTTAGACCCAGCAGGGCCCCTAGGGGGCGGCTACACCTTC. It translates to CASSLDPAGPLGGGYTF.

The V and J genes are TRBV7-9 and TRBJ2-2; 10 positions match TRBD1. Germline CDR1 reads SEHNR; CDR2 reads FQNEAQ (reference sequence). This CDR3 has 15 amino acids. V trimming: 6 bases; J trimming: 4 bases; junction bases outside the gene matches: 5. In DNA form, the CDR3 reads TGTGCCAGCAGGATAGGACAGGGGGGCACCGGGGAGCTGTTTTTT. Its translation is CASRIGQGGTGELFF. The variable domain in full, completed from reference TRBV7-9 and TRBJ2-2, reads DTGVSQNPRHKITKRGQNVTFRCDPISEHNRLYWYRQTLGQGPEFLTYFQNEAQLEKSRLLSDRFSAERPKGSFSTLEIQRTEQGDSAMYLCASRIGQGGTGELFFGEGSRLTVL.

The chain joins TRBV4-3 to TRBJ2-3; tentative D call: TRBD2 (5 bases). Germline loops: CDR1 LGHNA, CDR2 YSLEER. Trimming took 5 bases from V and 0 from J, leaving 9 bases between them. This CDR3 has 14 amino acids. The CDR3 reads CASSSRTSTDTQYF. The CDR3 DNA follows: TGCGCCAGCAGCTCCCGGACTAGCACAGATACGCAGTATTTT.

This clone has only a few counts. The J gene is TRBJ1-1, the V gene TRBV29-1; possible D gene TRBD1, 5 bases. Germline CDR1 is SQVTM and CDR2 is ANQGSEA. This CDR3 has 16 amino acids. Trimming left V 3 bases short and J 0 bases short, with 17 bases between. The CDR3 nucleotides read TGCAGCGTTGAGGGCATCGGCAGGGCTATGAACACTGAAGCTTTCTTT. It specifies CSVEGIGRAMNTEAFF.

The chain uses TRBV6-6 and TRBJ2-7; 9 bases match TRBD2. With V trimmed by 6 bases and J by 3 bases, 9 bases remained unmatched. The CDR3 runs to 15 residues. In germline, CDR1 is MNHNY, CDR2 SVGAGI (reference sequence). This chain's CDR3 is CASRLQTSGYYEQYF. CDR3 bases: TGTGCCAGCAGACTTCAGACTAGCGGTTACTACGAGCAGTACTTC.

The chain carries TRBV19 and TRBJ1-1; TRBD1 is a possible D gene (5 bases). CDR1 and CDR2 from the germline V gene are LNHDA and SQIVND (reference sequence). This CDR3 comprises 14 residues. With 7 bases removed from V and 5 bases from J, the gap between germline ends came to 17 bases. The DNA for the CDR3 is TGTGCCAGTATGACCTTTAGGACAACTACTGAAGCTTTCTTT. Translation: CASMTFRTTTEAFF.

This chain links TRBV18 with TRBJ2-1, with 10 bases aligning to TRBD2. V shed 6 bases and J 9 bases; nucleotides not matched to a gene: 8. Germline V lookup: CDR1 KGHSH, CDR2 LQKENI. There are 14 residues in the CDR3. CDR3 sequence reads: CASSHSGGPSEQFF. The CDR3 coding sequence is TGTGCCAGCTCCCATAGCGGGGGGCCGTCTGAGCAGTTCTTC.

The V gene is TRBV15, the J gene TRBJ1-3, with no clear D. V was pared by 0 bases and J by 0 bases, with 12 bases between. The CDR3 runs to 17 residues. Germline loops: CDR1 LNHNV, CDR2 YYDKDF (reference sequence). The CDR3 here is CATSREGGPSSGNTIYF. The CDR3 region has the DNA TGTGCCACCAGCAGAGAAGGAGGGCCATCCTCTGGAAACACCATATATTTT.

The chain combines TRBV7-2 with TRBJ1-1; 8 bases are a match to TRBD1. The germline gives CDR1 SGHTA, CDR2 FQGNSA. This CDR3 is built from 15 residues. Losses at the gene ends were 5 bases for V and 10 bases for J; bases not matched to a gene: 15. Here the CDR3 reads CASSGPDRAAFRAFF. In nucleotides, the CDR3 is TGTGCCAGCAGCGGACCGGACAGGGCGGCTTTTCGAGCTTTCTTT.

In this sample, this clone turned up a few times. This chain joins TRBV5-1 and TRBJ2-1; 9 bases fit TRBD2. The germline CDR1 and CDR2 sequences are SGHRS and YFSETQ. The V and J ends lost 4 bases and 1 base, in that order; junction bases with no gene match: 12. The CDR3 totals 18 residues. CDR3 loop: CASSPSGRPLSSYNEQFF. Written as DNA, the CDR3 is TGCGCCAGCAGCCCGAGCGGGAGGCCTCTTTCTTCCTACAATGAGCAGTTCTTC.

The J gene is TRBJ2-1, the V gene TRBV19; no clear D. Germline V gives CDR1 LNHDA, CDR2 SQIVND (reference sequence). Trimming removed 1 base from V and 2 bases from J, with 9 bases in between. The CDR3 covers 15 residues. The chain's CDR3 is CASSIGQVTYNEQFF. The DNA for the CDR3 is TGTGCCAGTAGTATAGGGCAGGTAACCTACAATGAGCAGTTCTTC.